Each of the 10 T cell receptor beta chains below was sequenced from the same sample in a study of T cell repertoires in cytomegalovirus infection. TCRdb reprocessed the reads with MiXCR, giving one entry per CDR3 protein. The table lists hundreds of thousands of distinct CDR3 sequences, approximately 25% of them singletons. The sequencing input was CD8+ T cells from PBMCs. These receptors were taken from a human donor in good health (CMV status not recorded). Some clones in this sample may be carry-over from other donors' samples.

The V call is TRBV7-6, the J call TRBJ2-2; TRBD1 matches 12 bases. The CDR3 has 19 amino acids. Trimming at V came to 3 bases and at J to 3 bases, leaving 11 bases not matched to a gene. Germline V gene sequence: CDR1 SGHVS, CDR2 FNYEAQ. The CDR3 sequence: CASSFMGPGQGADTGELFF. The CDR3 nucleotides are TGTGCCAGCAGCTTTATGGGTCCGGGACAGGGGGCGGACACCGGGGAGCTGTTTTTT.

The CDR3 loop is CSARRTRRDRDGNIQYF. CDR3 bases: TGCAGTGCCCGCCGGACACGCCGGGACAGGGACGGAAACATTCAGTACTTC. This chain uses TRBV20-1 with TRBJ2-4; 9 bases are a match to TRBD1. This CDR3 is 17 amino acids long. The V segment lost 6 bases and the J segment 6 bases; nucleotides outside the gene matches: 18. Germline-derived CDR1 and CDR2 are DFQATT and SNEGSKA (reference sequence).

This clonotype was found many times. The chain uses TRBV7-2 and TRBJ2-7, with D perhaps matching TRBD2 (5 bases). Trimming pared 6 bases from V and 0 bases from J, leaving 15 bases between. CDR3 length: 15 amino acids. CDR1 and CDR2 from the germline V gene are SGHTA and FQGNSA. CDR3 residues: CASRSPGSSSYEQYF. CDR3 bases: TGTGCCAGCAGATCCCCGGGGTCGTCCTCCTACGAGCAGTACTTC.

At least ten counts were recorded for this clonotype. The chain has TRBV7-8 and TRBJ1-5; perhaps TRBD1 as D (6 bases). V lost 1 base and J lost 2, with 12 bases in between. Per the germline V gene, CDR1 is SGHVS and CDR2 is FQNEAQ. CDR3 length equals 16 residues. This chain's CDR3 is CASSLGGGGGNQPQHF. The DNA of the CDR3 is TGTGCCAGCAGCTTAGGCGGGGGCGGCGGCAATCAGCCCCAGCATTTT.

This clonotype has a count of ten or more. V gene TRBV7-8 combines with J gene TRBJ2-1, with 12 bases lining up with TRBD2. CDR1 and CDR2 from the germline V gene are SGHVS and FQNEAQ. The ends lost 3 bases at V and 3 bases at J; junction bases unmatched: 9. The CDR3 extends over 18 amino acids. The CDR3 reads CASSFPRTSGANYNEQFF. The CDR3 region has the DNA TGTGCCAGCAGCTTTCCTAGGACTAGCGGGGCTAACTACAATGAGCAGTTCTTC.

V usage is TRBV6-1 and J usage is TRBJ1-6, with 7 nucleotides matching TRBD1. J gave up 8 bases and V 4 bases, and 11 bases lay outside the gene matches. There are 16 residues in the CDR3. Germline loops: CDR1 MNHNS, CDR2 SASEGT. The CDR3 DNA reads TGTGCCAGCAGTGGGACCGGGACAGCGGTATATTCACCCCTCCACTTT. Its protein is CASSGTGTAVYSPLHF.

This clonotype was seen a handful of times. The gene calls are TRBV6-1 and TRBJ2-5; TRBD1 aligns across 8 bases. The V and J ends lost 4 bases and 13 bases, in that order; junction bases with no gene match: 8. The CDR3 is made up of 12 amino acids. Germline-derived CDR1 and CDR2 are MNHNS and SASEGT. The CDR3: CASSAGDRGAYF. The CDR3 DNA is TGTGCCAGCAGTGCCGGTGACAGGGGAGCGTACTTC.

The rearrangement joins TRBV7-6 to TRBJ1-1; 12 bases are a match to TRBD1. CDR1 and CDR2 (germline): SGHVS, FNYEAQ. V lost 1 base, J lost 1 base, and 7 bases stayed unmatched. The CDR3 covers 18 residues. CDR3 DNA: TGTGCCAGCAGCTTAGTGATTCCGGGACAGGGGGCGAACACTGAAGCTTTCTTT. Its protein product is CASSLVIPGQGANTEAFF.

This clonotype was counted ten times or more. The chain recombines TRBV6-5 with TRBJ1-1; possible D gene TRBD1, 5 bases. V was trimmed by 2 bases and J by 0 bases, leaving 7 bases between them. CDR1 is MNHEY, CDR2 SVGAGI, per germline. The CDR3 is 14 residues long. CDR3 protein: CASSYRGVNTEAFF. The CDR3 DNA reads TGTGCCAGCAGTTACAGGGGAGTGAACACTGAAGCTTTCTTT.

This clonotype was counted a single time. The chain recombines TRBV11-2 with TRBJ1-2; maybe TRBD1 (5 bases). The CDR3 sequence is 14 residues long. V shed 8 bases and J shed 4 bases, with 17 bases lying between them. Germline assignment: CDR1 SGHAT and CDR2 FQNNGV. Here the CDR3 reads CASGLQGLFYGYTF. Written as DNA, the CDR3 is TGTGCCAGCGGACTTCAGGGACTTTTCTATGGCTACACCTTC.